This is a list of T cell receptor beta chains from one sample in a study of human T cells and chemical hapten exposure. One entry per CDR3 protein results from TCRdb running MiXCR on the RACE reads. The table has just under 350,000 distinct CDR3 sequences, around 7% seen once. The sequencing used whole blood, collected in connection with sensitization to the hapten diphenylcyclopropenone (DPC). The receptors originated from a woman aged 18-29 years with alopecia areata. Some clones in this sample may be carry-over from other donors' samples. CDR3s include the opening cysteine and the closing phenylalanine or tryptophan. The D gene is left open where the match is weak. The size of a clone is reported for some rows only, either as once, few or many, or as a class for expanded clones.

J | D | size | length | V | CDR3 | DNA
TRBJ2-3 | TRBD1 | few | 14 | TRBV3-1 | CASSQPTGPDTQYF | TGTGCCAGCAGTCAACCGACAGGGCCAGATACGCAGTATTTT
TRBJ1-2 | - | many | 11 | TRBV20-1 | CSATFIAAWTF | TGCAGTGCCACCTTCATAGCCGCGTGGACCTTC
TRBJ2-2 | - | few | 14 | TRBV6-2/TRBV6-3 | CATIQARNTGELFF | TGTGCCACCATCCAAGCCCGGAACACCGGGGAGCTGTTTTTT
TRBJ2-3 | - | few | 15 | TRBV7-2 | CASSKGQTNTDTQYF | TGTGCCAGCAGCAAGGGCCAAACAAACACAGATACGCAGTATTTT
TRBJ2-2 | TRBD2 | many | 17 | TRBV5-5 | CASSGEQRGAGSGELFF | TGTGCCAGCAGCGGGGAACAGCGGGGGGCCGGATCCGGGGAGCTGTTTTTT
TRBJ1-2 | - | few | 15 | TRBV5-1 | CASKESEISTHGYTF | TGCGCCAGCAAGGAGTCAGAAATCTCCACCCATGGCTACACCTTC
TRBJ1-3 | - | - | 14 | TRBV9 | CASSVADSGNTIYF | TGTGCCAGCAGCGTAGCAGACTCTGGAAACACCATATATTTT
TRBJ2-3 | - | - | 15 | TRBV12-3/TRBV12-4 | CASTLRAGPTDTQYF | TGTGCCAGCACCCTACGGGCAGGCCCCACAGATACGCAGTATTTT
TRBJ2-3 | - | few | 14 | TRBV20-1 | CSARNSVSTDTQYF | TGCAGTGCTAGAAATAGCGTTAGCACAGATACGCAGTATTTT
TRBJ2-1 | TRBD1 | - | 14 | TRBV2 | CASITDRSYNEQFF | TGTGCCAGCATTACGGACAGGAGTTACAATGAGCAGTTCTTC
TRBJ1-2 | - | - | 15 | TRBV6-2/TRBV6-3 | CASSYSSREGRGYTF | TGTGCCAGCAGTTACTCGTCCAGGGAAGGACGGGGCTACACCTTC
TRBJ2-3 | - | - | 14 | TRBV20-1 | CSARTGTFTDTQYF | TGCAGTGCTCGCACCGGGACGTTCACAGATACGCAGTATTTT
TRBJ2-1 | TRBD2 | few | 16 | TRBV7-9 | CASSLDGTTSYNEQFF | TGTGCCAGCAGCTTAGACGGGACTACCTCCTACAATGAGCAGTTCTTC
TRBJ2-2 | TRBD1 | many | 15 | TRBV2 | CASSRQGEGTGELFF | TGTGCCAGCAGTCGACAGGGAGAAGGGACCGGGGAGCTGTTTTTT
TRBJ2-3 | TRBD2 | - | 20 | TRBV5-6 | CASSLPGQGIWTSGAGTQYF | TGTGCCAGCAGCCTTCCGGGACAGGGGATTTGGACTAGCGGGGCAGGTACGCAGTATTTT
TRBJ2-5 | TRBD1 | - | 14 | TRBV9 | CASSALQGVETQYF | TGTGCCAGCAGCGCTTTACAGGGGGTAGAGACCCAGTACTTC
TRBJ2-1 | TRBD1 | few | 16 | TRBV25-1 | CASSEYFRTGHNEQFF | TGTGCCAGCAGTGAATACTTTCGGACAGGCCACAATGAGCAGTTCTTC
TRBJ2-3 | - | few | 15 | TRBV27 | CASSLTGEATDTQYF | TGTGCCAGCAGTTTGACGGGGGAGGCTACAGATACGCAGTATTTT
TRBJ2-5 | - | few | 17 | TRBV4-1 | CASSRGQTAKFEETQYF | TGCGCCAGCAGCCGCGGACAGACTGCAAAATTTGAAGAGACCCAGTACTTC
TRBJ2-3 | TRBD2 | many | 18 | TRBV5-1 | CASSSQPNSGASTDTQYF | TGCGCCAGCAGTTCCCAGCCTAATAGCGGGGCGAGCACAGATACGCAGTATTTT
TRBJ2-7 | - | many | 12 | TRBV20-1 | CSASSDTYEQYF | TGCAGTGCCTCCAGTGATACCTACGAGCAGTACTTC
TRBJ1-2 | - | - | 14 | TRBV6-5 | CASSYSRINYGYTF | TGTGCCAGCAGTTACTCGAGGATTAACTATGGCTACACCTTC
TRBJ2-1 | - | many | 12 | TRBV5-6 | CASSLSSEKQFF | TGTGCCAGCAGCTTGTCTAGCGAGAAGCAGTTCTTC
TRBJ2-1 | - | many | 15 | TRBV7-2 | CASTGGRVAYNEQFF | TGTGCCAGCACGGGTGGGCGGGTCGCTTACAATGAGCAGTTCTTC
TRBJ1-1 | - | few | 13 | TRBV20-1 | CSAAGRWDTEAFF | TGCAGTGCTGCGGGACGGTGGGACACTGAAGCTTTCTTT
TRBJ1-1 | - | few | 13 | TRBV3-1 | CASSQEGVPEAFF | TGTGCCAGCAGCCAAGAAGGGGTCCCTGAAGCTTTCTTT
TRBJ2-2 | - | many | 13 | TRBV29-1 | CSVAGSGTGELFF | TGCAGCGTTGCAGGGTCGGGCACCGGGGAGCTGTTTTTT
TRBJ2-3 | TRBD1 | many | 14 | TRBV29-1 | CSVWTGEGTDTQYF | TGCAGCGTTTGGACAGGAGAAGGCACAGATACGCAGTATTTT
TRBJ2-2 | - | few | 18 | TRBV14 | CASSRNRFGGVNTGELFF | TGTGCCAGCAGCCGCAACCGATTCGGCGGGGTGAACACCGGGGAGCTGTTTTTT
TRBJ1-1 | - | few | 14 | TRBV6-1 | CASSASLMNTEAFF | TGTGCCAGCAGCGCGTCGCTGATGAACACTGAAGCTTTCTTT
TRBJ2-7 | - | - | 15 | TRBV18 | CASSSPGLPSYEQYF | TGTGCCAGCTCATCTCCGGGACTGCCTTCCTACGAGCAGTACTTC
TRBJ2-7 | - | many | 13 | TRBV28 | CASSGGAGHEQYF | TGTGCCAGCAGTGGGGGGGCCGGGCACGAGCAGTACTTC
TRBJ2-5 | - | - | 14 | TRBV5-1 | CASSLSGVRETQYF | TGCGCCAGCAGCTTGTCGGGCGTCAGAGAGACCCAGTACTTC
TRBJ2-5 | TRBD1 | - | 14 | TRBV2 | CASSQNRGLETQYF | TGTGCCAGCAGCCAGAACAGGGGGCTCGAGACCCAGTACTTC
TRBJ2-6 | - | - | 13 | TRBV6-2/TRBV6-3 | CASLGAGANVLTF | TGTGCCAGCCTTGGAGCTGGGGCCAACGTCCTGACTTTC
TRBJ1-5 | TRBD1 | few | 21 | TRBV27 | CASSPRGPYAYIQGPHQPQHF | TGTGCCAGCAGTCCCCGTGGCCCGTATGCGTACATACAGGGGCCCCATCAGCCCCAGCATTTT
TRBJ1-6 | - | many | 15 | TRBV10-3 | CAISGIEGPGSPLHF | TGTGCCATCAGTGGGATAGAGGGGCCCGGGTCACCCCTCCACTTT
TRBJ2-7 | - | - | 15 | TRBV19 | CASSIGARGSYEQYF | TGTGCCAGTAGTATAGGAGCCAGGGGCTCCTACGAGCAGTACTTC
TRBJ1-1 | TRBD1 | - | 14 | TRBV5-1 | CASSLGDSFPEAFF | TGCGCCAGCAGCTTAGGGGACAGTTTCCCTGAAGCTTTCTTT
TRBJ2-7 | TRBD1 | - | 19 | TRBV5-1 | CASSLGTGAFGPSSYEQYF | TGCGCCAGCAGCTTGGGTACAGGGGCGTTCGGCCCAAGCTCCTACGAGCAGTACTTC
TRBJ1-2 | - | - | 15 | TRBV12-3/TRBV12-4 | CASSLVSNYNYGYTF | TGTGCCAGCAGTTTAGTTTCAAATTATAACTATGGCTACACCTTC
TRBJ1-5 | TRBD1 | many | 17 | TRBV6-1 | CASSEDLNGTDNQPQHF | TGTGCCAGCAGTGAGGATCTTAACGGGACAGATAATCAGCCCCAGCATTTT
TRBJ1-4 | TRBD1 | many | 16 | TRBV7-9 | CASSLAVTGSNEKLFF | TGTGCCAGCAGCTTAGCGGTGACAGGGTCTAATGAAAAACTGTTTTTT
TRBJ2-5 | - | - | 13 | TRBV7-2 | CASSGTRKKTQYF | TGTGCCAGCAGCGGGACCCGTAAGAAGACCCAGTACTTC
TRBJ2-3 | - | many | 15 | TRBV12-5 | CASGLAGVGTDTQYF | TGTGCTAGTGGTTTGGCAGGGGTCGGCACAGATACGCAGTATTTT
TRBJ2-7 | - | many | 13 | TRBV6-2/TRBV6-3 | CASSWTEDYEQYF | TGTGCCAGCAGTTGGACAGAAGACTACGAGCAGTACTTC
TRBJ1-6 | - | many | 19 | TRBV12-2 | CASRLAMLRQGVADSPLHF | TGTGCAAGTCGCTTAGCGATGCTGAGGCAGGGGGTCGCCGATTCACCCCTCCACTTT
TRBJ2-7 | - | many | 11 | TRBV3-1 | CASTGGYEQYF | TGTGCCAGCACTGGAGGGTACGAGCAGTACTTC
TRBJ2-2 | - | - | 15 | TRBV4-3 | CASSVQSQNTGELFF | TGCGCCAGCAGTGTCCAGTCCCAGAACACCGGGGAGCTGTTTTTT